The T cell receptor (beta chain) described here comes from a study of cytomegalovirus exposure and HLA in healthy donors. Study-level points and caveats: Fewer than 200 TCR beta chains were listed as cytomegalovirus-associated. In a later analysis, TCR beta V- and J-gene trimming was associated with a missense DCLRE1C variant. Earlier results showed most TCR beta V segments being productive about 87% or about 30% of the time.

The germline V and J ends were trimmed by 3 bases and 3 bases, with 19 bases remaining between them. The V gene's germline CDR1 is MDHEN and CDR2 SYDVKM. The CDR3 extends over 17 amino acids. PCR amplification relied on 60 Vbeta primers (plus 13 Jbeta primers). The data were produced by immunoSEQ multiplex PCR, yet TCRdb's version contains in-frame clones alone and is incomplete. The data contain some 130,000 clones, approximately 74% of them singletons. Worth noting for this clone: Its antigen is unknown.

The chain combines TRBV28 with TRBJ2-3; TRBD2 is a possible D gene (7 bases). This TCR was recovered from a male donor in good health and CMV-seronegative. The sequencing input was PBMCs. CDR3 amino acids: CASSFMGGASGTDTQYF. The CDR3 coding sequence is TGTGCCAGCAGTTTCATGGGGGGGGCCTCGGGAACAGATACGCAGTATTTT.